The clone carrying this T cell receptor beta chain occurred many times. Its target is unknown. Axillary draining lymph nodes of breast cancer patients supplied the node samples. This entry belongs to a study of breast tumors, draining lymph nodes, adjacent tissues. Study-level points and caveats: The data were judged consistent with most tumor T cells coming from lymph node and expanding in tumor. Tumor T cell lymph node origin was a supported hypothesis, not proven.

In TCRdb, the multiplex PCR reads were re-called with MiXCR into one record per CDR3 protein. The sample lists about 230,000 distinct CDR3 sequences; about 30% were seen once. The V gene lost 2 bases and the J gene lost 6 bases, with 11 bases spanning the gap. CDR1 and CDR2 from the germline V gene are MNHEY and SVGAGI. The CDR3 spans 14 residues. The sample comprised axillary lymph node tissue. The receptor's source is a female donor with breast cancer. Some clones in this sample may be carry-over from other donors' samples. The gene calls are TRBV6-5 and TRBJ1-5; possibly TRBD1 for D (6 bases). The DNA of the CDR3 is TGTGCCAGCAGTTACGAACAGGGAAGTCAGCCCCAGCATTTT. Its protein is CASSYEQGSQPQHF.